The rows below give T cell receptor beta chains drawn from one sample of a study of response to subunit inactivated influenza vaccine. TCRdb called the RT-PCR reads again in MiXCR, with one record for every CDR3 protein. The data show about 700,000 distinct CDR3 sequences, more than 15% seen once. Source: PBMCs from blood, taken 11 to 12 days after vaccination. Receptors originate from a man aged 50 or older who received an inactivated influenza vaccine. Both conserved end residues are part of each CDR3. The order of the fields is V gene, clone size, J gene, D gene, CDR3 protein, CDR3 DNA. A D gene is named only where the DNA matches it firmly. Only part of the rows carry a size: once, few, many, or a class if the clone is expanded.

>TRBV11-3|NA|TRBJ2-7|NA
CASSLVRMGGYEQYF
TGTGCCAGCAGCTTAGTACGAATGGGGGGCTACGAGCAGTACTTC
>TRBV29-1|NA|TRBJ2-2|NA
CSVERRSRGNTGELFF
TGCAGCGTTGAAAGGAGGTCCAGGGGCAACACCGGGGAGCTGTTTTTT
>TRBV12-3/TRBV12-4|many|TRBJ2-5|TRBD1
CASSKRQGEKTQYF
TGTGCCAGCAGCAAAAGACAGGGGGAGAAGACCCAGTACTTC
>TRBV5-6|NA|TRBJ2-7|NA
CASSIDRAGGEQYF
TGTGCCAGCAGCATTGACAGGGCCGGGGGCGAGCAGTACTTC
>TRBV20-1|few|TRBJ2-7|NA
CSARPSPARAFYEQYF
TGCAGTGCTAGACCCTCCCCAGCCAGGGCTTTCTACGAGCAGTACTTC
>TRBV20-1|many|TRBJ2-7|NA
CSARKHTGPYTGEQYF
TGCAGTGCTAGAAAGCACACGGGACCCTATACGGGGGAGCAGTACTTC
>TRBV10-3|once|TRBJ2-3|NA
CAISDWTKKRDTQYF
TGTGCCATCAGTGACTGGACTAAAAAAAGAGATACGCAGTATTTT
>TRBV4-2|NA|TRBJ2-1|TRBD2
CASSRGLGNEQFF
TGTGCCAGCAGCCGCGGACTAGGAAATGAGCAGTTCTTC
>TRBV12-3/TRBV12-4|many|TRBJ2-2|TRBD1
CASRQRTGEGGELFF
TGTGCCAGCAGGCAAAGGACAGGGGAGGGCGGGGAGCTGTTTTTT
>TRBV4-2|NA|TRBJ2-6|NA
CASSQAVNVRGGSGANVLTF
TGTGCCAGCAGCCAAGCAGTAAACGTCAGGGGCGGGTCTGGGGCCAACGTCCTGACTTTC
>TRBV4-1|NA|TRBJ2-2|NA
CASRHKFGQRNTGELFF
TGCGCCAGCAGGCACAAATTTGGACAGAGGAACACCGGGGAGCTGTTTTTT
>TRBV7-9|few|TRBJ1-1|NA
CASTYSGAKNTEAFF
TGTGCCAGCACCTACTCGGGGGCGAAGAACACTGAAGCTTTCTTT
>TRBV7-9|NA|TRBJ2-6|NA
CASRDNSGANVLTF
TGTGCCAGCCGCGACAACTCTGGGGCCAACGTCCTGACTTTC
>TRBV7-2|few|TRBJ2-3|TRBD2
CASSLSGGAGGGTQYF
TGTGCCAGCAGCTTATCAGGAGGAGCGGGAGGGGGTACGCAGTATTTT
>TRBV28|NA|TRBJ2-1|TRBD2
CASSTPTSGAGGEQFF
TGTGCCAGCAGCACCCCGACTAGCGGGGCGGGTGGTGAGCAGTTCTTC
>TRBV30|NA|TRBJ1-1|NA
CAGTGQANTEAFF
TGTGCCGGTACAGGACAAGCGAACACTGAAGCTTTCTTT
>TRBV20-1|few|TRBJ2-7|NA
CSASGDTASYEQYF
TGCAGTGCTAGTGGGGACACGGCCTCCTACGAGCAGTACTTC
>TRBV20-1|many|TRBJ2-3|TRBD1
CSAPGKGQGFPDTQYF
TGCAGTGCGCCGGGGAAGGGACAGGGGTTCCCAGATACGCAGTATTTT
>TRBV20-1|few|TRBJ2-2|NA
CSARVWGTDTGELFF
TGCAGTGCTAGAGTTTGGGGAACGGACACCGGGGAGCTGTTTTTT
>TRBV9|NA|TRBJ2-7|NA
CASSPSRGVLVGEQYF
TGTGCCAGCAGCCCGAGCCGGGGAGTACTGGTTGGCGAGCAGTACTTC
>TRBV7-2|few|TRBJ2-6|NA
CASRGLASGANVLTF
TGTGCCAGCAGGGGCCTGGCCTCTGGGGCCAACGTCCTGACTTTC
>TRBV7-8|NA|TRBJ2-1|TRBD2
CASSPTSGTYNEQFF
TGTGCCAGCAGCCCTACTAGCGGGACCTACAATGAGCAGTTCTTC
>TRBV5-1|NA|TRBJ1-1|NA
CASSSRVELMNTEAFF
TGCGCCAGCAGCTCACGCGTGGAATTGATGAACACTGAAGCTTTCTTT
>TRBV20-1|NA|TRBJ1-5|NA
CSCRSGASNQPQHF
TGCAGCTGCCGCAGCGGGGCCAGCAATCAGCCCCAGCATTTT
>TRBV9|NA|TRBJ1-4|NA
CASSEGVGNEKLFF
TGTGCCAGCAGTGAAGGGGTTGGTAATGAAAAACTGTTTTTT
>TRBV12-3/TRBV12-4|NA|TRBJ2-2|TRBD2
CASSRLAGGSNTGELFF
TGTGCCAGCAGTAGACTAGCGGGAGGCTCGAACACCGGGGAGCTGTTTTTT
>TRBV12-2|NA|TRBJ2-5|NA
CASRLVGGPYQETQYF
TGTGCAAGTCGCTTAGTGGGGGGGCCATACCAAGAGACCCAGTACTTC
>TRBV24-1|NA|TRBJ2-1|TRBD1
CATSDPGTGGFVNNEQFF
TGTGCCACCAGTGACCCAGGGACAGGGGGCTTCGTGAACAATGAGCAGTTCTTC
>TRBV5-1|NA|TRBJ2-7|TRBD2
CASSLIAGGPGEQYF
TGCGCCAGCAGCTTGATAGCGGGAGGGCCCGGCGAGCAGTACTTC
>TRBV29-1|few|TRBJ2-1|TRBD2
CSVSGGASRAYNEQFF
TGCAGCGTTAGCGGGGGGGCGTCTCGTGCCTACAATGAGCAGTTCTTC
>TRBV18|few|TRBJ2-5|NA
CASSLGHDQETQYF
TGTGCCAGCTCACTAGGACACGACCAAGAGACCCAGTACTTC
>TRBV3-1|NA|TRBJ1-1|NA
CASSQGVPTEAFF
TGTGCCAGCAGCCAAGGAGTACCCACTGAAGCTTTCTTT
>TRBV20-1|NA|TRBJ2-4|TRBD2
CSATLAGGLQNIQYF
TGCAGTGCTACGCTAGCGGGGGGGCTACAAAACATTCAGTACTTC
>TRBV28|NA|TRBJ2-5|NA
CASSLGLSGSQYF
TGTGCCAGCAGTTTAGGTTTGTCTGGGAGCCAGTACTTC
>TRBV20-1|NA|TRBJ2-7|TRBD2
CSARHPAGDLYEQYF
TGCAGTGCTAGACACCCAGCGGGGGACCTTTACGAGCAGTACTTC
>TRBV20-1|few|TRBJ2-1|TRBD2
CSAQGLGHYNEQFF
TGCAGTGCTCAGGGACTAGGTCACTACAATGAGCAGTTCTTC
>TRBV5-1|few|TRBJ2-1|NA
CASSILAEGAYNEQFF
TGCGCCAGCAGCATTTTAGCGGAGGGGGCCTACAATGAGCAGTTCTTC
>TRBV29-1|NA|TRBJ2-7|TRBD2
CSVTRPTSGSSVEQYF
TGCAGCGTTACCCGCCCCACTAGCGGGAGCAGTGTCGAGCAGTACTTC
>TRBV18|NA|TRBJ1-2|TRBD1
CASSPSTGVGGYTF
TGTGCCAGCTCACCATCTACAGGGGTGGGTGGCTACACCTTC
>TRBV23-1|few|TRBJ2-1|NA
CASSLDRPSYNEQFF
TGCGCCAGCAGTCTTGACAGGCCTTCCTACAATGAGCAGTTCTTC
>TRBV11-2|few|TRBJ2-1|TRBD2
CASSHPPSGLAGGLSYNEQFF
TGTGCCAGCAGCCATCCCCCCTCTGGACTAGCGGGAGGCCTCTCCTACAATGAGCAGTTCTTC
>TRBV27|many|TRBJ1-1|NA
CASSLFGLNTEAFF
TGTGCCAGCAGCCTGTTCGGCCTGAACACTGAAGCTTTCTTT
>TRBV27|few|TRBJ1-4|NA
CASSLRGSATNEKLFF
TGTGCCAGCAGTTTAAGAGGCAGTGCAACTAATGAAAAACTGTTTTTT
>TRBV5-1|few|TRBJ2-2|NA
CASRPWVSDTGELFF
TGCGCCAGCAGGCCGTGGGTTTCTGACACCGGGGAGCTGTTTTTT